Each of the 15 T cell receptor beta chains below was sequenced from the same sample in a study of CD8 T cells in Susac syndrome. RNA was extracted with the RNeasy kit, and a quantity of about 0.45 to 1 ug was reverse transcribed using random hexamers. One entry per CDR3 protein results from TCRdb running MiXCR on the immunoSEQ multiplex PCR reads. The sample lists 100,000 to 150,000 distinct CDR3 sequences; around 94% were seen once. Sequenced: CD8+ T cells from PBMCs. The receptors here all came from a human donor with Susac syndrome.

The V call is TRBV20-1, the J call TRBJ2-5; TRBD1 aligns across 8 bases. With V trimmed by 5 bases and J by 4 bases, 9 bases remained unmatched. The CDR3 is made up of 14 amino acids. Germline-derived CDR1 and CDR2 are DFQATT and SNEGSKA (reference sequence). CDR3 sequence reads: CSAEVPGTGETQYF. In DNA, the CDR3 is TGCAGTGCTGAGGTCCCCGGGACAGGAGAGACCCAGTACTTC.

V gene TRBV27 combines with J gene TRBJ2-3, with 8 bases lining up with TRBD1. Germline CDR1 reads MNHEY; CDR2 reads SMNVEV (reference sequence). V lost 5 bases, J lost 2 bases, and 9 bases stayed unmatched. CDR3 length: 16 amino acids. CDR3 protein: CASSPQTGAVTDTQYF. CDR3 coding DNA: TGTGCCAGCAGTCCTCAGACAGGGGCGGTCACAGATACGCAGTATTTT.

The rearrangement joins TRBV11-1 to TRBJ2-5; maybe TRBD1 (7 bases). Trimming stripped 3 bases from V and 4 bases from J, with 12 bases between. This CDR3 comprises 14 residues. From germline, CDR1 is SGHAT and CDR2 FQDESV (reference sequence). The CDR3 reads CASSFAGQTETQYF. The CDR3, as DNA: TGTGCCAGCAGCTTTGCGGGACAGACAGAGACCCAGTACTTC.

The rearrangement joins TRBV6-2 or TRBV6-3 to TRBJ2-3; the D is unclear. CDR1 and CDR2 from the germline V gene are MNHEY and SVGEGT. Trimming removed 2 bases from V and 0 bases from J, with 12 bases in between. The CDR3 is made up of 16 amino acids. The DNA for the CDR3 is TGTGCCAGCAGTTACCAGATAGCCACTAGCACAGATACGCAGTATTTT. Translation gives CASSYQIATSTDTQYF.

The chain carries TRBV9 and TRBJ2-7, with 10 bases that match TRBD1. The CDR3 sequence is 16 residues long. Trimming took 0 bases from V and 3 from J; bases not matched to a gene: 6. CDR1 and CDR2 from the germline V gene are SGDLS and YYNGEE. CDR3 nucleotide sequence: TGTGCCAGCAGCGTAGGTGGGACAGGGGCACTCTACGAGCAGTACTTC. Translating gives CASSVGGTGALYEQYF.

The chain recombines TRBV27 with TRBJ1-2, with D perhaps matching TRBD1 (5 bases). The CDR3 covers 16 residues. V was trimmed by 3 bases and J by 0 bases, leaving 14 bases between them. Germline V CDR1 and CDR2: MNHEY, SMNVEV (reference sequence). CDR3: CASSLGPSEANYGYTF. CDR3 nucleotides: TGTGCCAGCAGTTTGGGACCCTCCGAAGCTAACTATGGCTACACCTTC.

V gene TRBV30 combines with J gene TRBJ2-7, with D unclear. V was trimmed by 1 base and J by 5 bases, leaving 9 bases between them. The CDR3 totals 12 residues. Germline assignment: CDR1 GTSNPN and CDR2 SVGIG (reference sequence). The CDR3 DNA reads TGTGCCTGGAGTGGCGACCGGGACGAGCAGTACTTC. This codes for CAWSGDRDEQYF. Full variable domain (missing parts from reference TRBV30 and TRBJ2-7): SQTIHQWPATLVQPVGSPLSLECTVEGTSNPNLYWYRQAAGRGLQLLFYSVGIGQISSEVPQNLSASRPQDRQFILSSKKLLLSDSGFYLCAWSGDRDEQYFGPGTRLTVT.

This CDR3 reads CASSPELGSVSYEQYF. CDR3 bases: TGCGCCAGCAGCCCGGAATTGGGGTCGGTATCCTACGAGCAGTACTTC. The rearrangement links TRBV5-1 to TRBJ2-7; no reliable D call. V lost 4 bases to trimming and J lost 1 base, with 18 bases between them. The CDR3 runs to 16 residues. Germline V CDR1 and CDR2: SGHRS, YFSETQ.

The chain joins TRBV20-1 to TRBJ1-6; 12 nucleotides agree with TRBD1. The germline V gene has CDR1 DFQATT and CDR2 SNEGSKA (reference sequence). Germline trimming cut 3 bases from V and 9 bases from J; bases unmatched to any gene: 18. The CDR3 sequence is 19 residues long. CDR3: CSASHPGTGGIGESSPLHF. In nucleotides, the CDR3 is TGCAGTGCTAGCCACCCCGGGACAGGGGGCATTGGGGAGTCTTCACCCCTCCACTTT.

This chain connects TRBV5-6 to TRBJ1-4; no clear D gene. CDR1 and CDR2 (germline): SGHDT, YYEEEE. This CDR3 is built from 15 residues. The ends were cut back, 4 bases at V and 8 bases at J, with 18 bases in the middle. The CDR3 loop reads CASSAPTDGREKLFF. CDR3 bases: TGTGCCAGCAGCGCGCCGACGGACGGGAGGGAAAAACTGTTTTTT.

This sequence joins TRBV27 and TRBJ2-7; D not certain. Germline CDR1 MNHEY, CDR2 SMNVEV (reference sequence). This CDR3 has 15 amino acids. Deletions cut 3 bases from V and 3 bases from J, with 15 bases between. CDR3 amino acids: CASSFESPDLYEQYF. In nucleotides, the CDR3 is TGTGCCAGCAGTTTTGAGTCCCCGGACCTCTACGAGCAGTACTTC.

The rearrangement uses TRBV7-9 and TRBJ2-1; the D is unclear. V was trimmed by 5 bases and J by 0 bases, leaving 8 bases between them. The CDR3 totals 14 residues. CDR1 and CDR2 (germline): SEHNR, FQNEAQ (reference sequence). The CDR3 here is CASSPAGSYNEQFF. CDR3 DNA: TGTGCCAGCAGCCCCGCCGGCTCCTACAATGAGCAGTTCTTC.

The chain has TRBV9 and TRBJ2-7; D remains ambiguous. Looked up from germline, CDR1 is SGDLS and CDR2 is YYNGEE. The CDR3 loop spans 14 amino acids. V gave up 3 bases and J gave up 0 bases, with 10 bases separating them. The CDR3 loop reads CASSAFGSSYEQYF. The CDR3 DNA sequence: TGTGCCAGCAGCGCTTTTGGGTCCTCCTACGAGCAGTACTTC.

This chain connects TRBV15 to TRBJ2-1, with TRBD2 matching 10 bases. The germline gives CDR1 LNHNV, CDR2 YYDKDF (reference sequence). The CDR3 is made up of 14 amino acids. J gave up 4 bases and V 5 bases, and 2 bases lay outside the gene matches. In DNA form, the CDR3 reads TGTGCCACCAGCGGGGGACTAGCGTACAATGAGCAGTTCTTC. This translates into CATSGGLAYNEQFF. Full variable domain (missing parts from reference TRBV15 and TRBJ2-1): DAMVIQNPRYQVTQFGKPVTLSCSQTLNHNVMYWYQQKSSQAPKLLFHYYDKDFNNEADTPDNFQSRRPNTSFCFLDIRSPGLGDTAMYLCATSGGLAYNEQFFGPGTRLTVL.

This rearrangement joins TRBV12-3 or TRBV12-4 to TRBJ2-2, with D perhaps TRBD1 or TRBD2 (5 bases each). Between the trimmed V and J ends, which lost 6 bases and 4 bases, there was a span of 18 bases. CDR3 length: 16 residues. The CDR3 reads CASRPDLPGTTGELFF. The CDR3 region has the DNA TGTGCCAGCAGGCCAGACTTGCCAGGGACCACCGGGGAGCTGTTTTTT.